Listed here are 5 T cell receptor beta chains from one sample, sequenced in a study of blood T cell repertoires in COVID-19. Sequencing used immunoSEQ multiplex PCR; TCRdb keeps in-frame clones, though not all of them. The top ten clones hold over 3.5% of a sample with about 270,000 clones, approximately 90% of them seen once. The sequenced sample consisted of PBMCs or T cells enriched from blood (not recorded which). The receptors were sampled from a woman in her twenties or thirties with acute COVID-19.

The chain employs TRBV9 and TRBJ1-2, with D perhaps matching TRBD1 (6 bases). Germline values: CDR1 SGDLS, CDR2 YYNGEE. The CDR3 contains 14 residues. Trimming stripped 3 bases from V and 6 bases from J, with 15 bases between. This CDR3 reads CASSGRDKLDGYTF. CDR3 coding DNA: TGTGCCAGCAGCGGCCGGGACAAGCTAGATGGCTACACCTTC.

Only one count was recorded for this clone. The V call is TRBV3-1 (or the pseudogene TRBV3-2), the J call TRBJ2-1; 13 nucleotides match TRBD2. The CDR3 extends over 16 amino acids. CDR1 LGHDT and CDR2 YNNKEL come from the germline V gene (reference sequence). The ends lost 0 bases at V and 10 bases at J; junction bases unmatched: 6. The CDR3 nucleotides read TGTGCCAGCAGCCAAGAAATTGGGACTAGCGGGATGGAGCAGTTCTTC. This sequence encodes CASSQEIGTSGMEQFF.

The chain joins TRBV3-1 (or the pseudogene TRBV3-2) to TRBJ1-1; TRBD1 might be the D (6 bases). The CDR3 is 15 amino acids. V lost 4 bases, J lost 4 bases, and 16 bases lay in between. The V gene's germline CDR1 is LGHDT and CDR2 YNNKEL (reference sequence). The CDR3 is CASSRLKTGRTEAFF. CDR3 coding DNA: TGTGCCAGCAGCCGATTGAAAACAGGGCGCACTGAAGCTTTCTTT.

The V and J genes are TRBV28 and TRBJ1-4; 10 bases align to TRBD1. The germline gives CDR1 MDHEN, CDR2 SYDVKM. J lost 7 bases, V lost 5 bases, and 7 bases had no gene match. The CDR3 has 15 residues. CDR3 sequence: CASSARRDRGEKLFF. The CDR3 DNA reads as TGTGCCAGCAGTGCCCGTCGGGACAGGGGTGAAAAACTGTTTTTT.

V usage is TRBV28 and J usage is TRBJ1-4, with D possibly matching TRBD1 (5 bases). CDR1 is MDHEN and CDR2 is SYDVKM in the germline V gene. Trimming cost V 4 bases and J 5 bases, with 14 bases left between them. CDR3 length: 15 amino acids. CDR3 coding DNA: TGTGCCAGCAGTTCCCAGGGTTTCGGCAATGAAAAACTGTTTTTT. Translating gives CASSSQGFGNEKLFF.